Below, 31 T cell receptor beta chains from the same sample are listed, as sequenced in a study of blood T cell repertoires in COVID-19. Assay used: immunoSEQ multiplex PCR; TCRdb lists only in-frame clones, some missing. Among some 210,000 clones listed, around 84% were seen once. The sample taken for sequencing was PBMCs or T cells enriched from blood (not recorded which). Receptors were obtained from a man aged 25 to 45 with acute COVID-19.

The chain combines TRBV7-2 with TRBJ2-6; 14 bases agree with TRBD2. The V and J ends lost 0 bases and 2 bases, in that order; junction bases with no gene match: 3. The CDR3 is 19 amino acids. CDR1 and CDR2 (germline): SGHTA, FQGNSA. The CDR3 loop is CASSLATSGGATGANVLTF. The CDR3 DNA reads as TGTGCCAGCAGCTTAGCGACTAGCGGGGGGGCTACTGGGGCCAACGTCCTGACTTTC.

This chain links TRBV30 with TRBJ2-5, with a weak D call TRBD2 (5 bases). V was cut by 0 bases and J by 5 bases, with 16 bases left in between. Looked up from germline, CDR1 is GTSNPN and CDR2 is SVGIG (reference sequence). The CDR3 contains 15 residues. The CDR3 here is CAWSVSGGQRETQYF. CDR3 in DNA: TGTGCCTGGAGTGTCAGCGGCGGGCAGCGGGAGACCCAGTACTTC.

The V call is TRBV5-5, the J call TRBJ2-1, with 7 bases that match TRBD2. This CDR3 spans 14 amino acids. Germline V gene lookup returns CDR1 SGHKS and CDR2 YYEKEE (reference sequence). With V trimmed by 3 bases and J by 3 bases, 3 bases remained unmatched. CDR3 sequence: CASSSAGVYNEQFF. As DNA, the CDR3 is TGTGCCAGCAGCTCTGCGGGGGTCTACAATGAGCAGTTCTTC.

This chain joins TRBV5-1 and TRBJ1-2; possibly TRBD1 for D (6 bases). Germline CDR1 is SGHRS and CDR2 is YFSETQ. The V end was cut by 0 bases, the J end by 8 bases, with 17 bases between. The CDR3 sequence is 15 residues long. This CDR3 is CASSLETQGFTGYTF. The CDR3 nucleotides are TGCGCCAGCAGCTTGGAGACACAGGGCTTTACAGGCTACACCTTC.

Comments on this clone: This sample includes further DNA sequences coding for the same CDR3. CDR3 amino acids: CSARRETQYF. Written as DNA, the CDR3 is TGCAGTGCTAGGAGGGAGACCCAGTACTTC. The V call is TRBV20-1, the J call TRBJ2-5, with no clear D. The CDR3 contains 10 residues. Germline CDR1 reads DFQATT; CDR2 reads SNEGSKA (reference sequence). The V gene lost 3 bases and the J gene lost 5 bases, with 4 bases spanning the gap.

The chain joins TRBV25-1 to TRBJ1-6; perhaps TRBD1 as D (6 bases). This CDR3 comprises 14 residues. Germline CDR1 and CDR2: MGHDK and SYGVNS. V was pared by 7 bases and J by 6 bases, with 13 bases between. This chain's CDR3 is CASTRGLSNSPLHF. The CDR3 DNA follows: TGTGCCAGCACCAGGGGTTTGAGTAATTCACCCCTCCACTTT.

The V and J genes are TRBV5-5 and TRBJ1-3, with TRBD1 identical over 9 bases. The J segment lost 1 base and the V segment lost 4 bases, leaving 15 bases of the junction unmatched. Germline lookup yields CDR1 SGHKS and CDR2 YYEKEE (reference sequence). CDR3 length: 19 residues. The chain's CDR3 is CASSPYFRDRVISGNTIYF. The CDR3, as DNA: TGTGCCAGCAGCCCATATTTCCGGGACAGGGTAATATCTGGAAACACCATATATTTT.

V is TRBV11-1 and J is TRBJ1-3; D is possibly TRBD1 (6 bases). Trimming took off 4 bases at V and 0 bases at J, with 7 bases between the two ends. Germline assignment: CDR1 SGHAT and CDR2 FQDESV (reference sequence). This CDR3 has 14 amino acids. CDR3 sequence reads: CASSWTVSGNTIYF. CDR3 DNA sequence: TGTGCCAGCAGCTGGACAGTCTCTGGAAACACCATATATTTT.

The chain employs TRBV4-1 and TRBJ2-3, with 14 nucleotides matching TRBD2. This CDR3 has 16 residues. V was clipped by 6 bases and J by 4 bases; unmatched bases: 6. Germline V gives CDR1 MGHRA, CDR2 YSYEKL. CDR3 loop: CASSPATSGGADTQYF. CDR3 coding DNA: TGCGCCAGCAGTCCTGCGACTAGCGGGGGGGCAGATACGCAGTATTTT.

The chain recombines TRBV12-3 or TRBV12-4 with TRBJ1-2, with D perhaps TRBD1 (6 bases). V lost 8 bases to trimming and J lost 7 bases, with 17 bases between them. The CDR3 consists of 13 residues. CDR3 amino acids: CASRYGPGVGYTF. DNA of the CDR3: TGTGCCAGCCGGTATGGGCCAGGGGTTGGCTACACCTTC.

The chain combines TRBV7-7 with TRBJ2-5, with TRBD1 identical over 8 bases. The germline CDR1 and CDR2 sequences are SSHAT and FNYEAQ (reference sequence). This CDR3 has 14 amino acids. Losses at the gene ends were 5 bases for V and 5 bases for J; bases not matched to a gene: 7. The CDR3 spells CASSLGTGGETQYF. CDR3 nucleotides: TGTGCCAGCAGCCTCGGGACAGGTGGGGAGACCCAGTACTTC.

This chain uses TRBV5-1 with TRBJ1-1, with 8 bases lining up with TRBD1. The CDR3 is 13 amino acids. Germline V lookup: CDR1 SGHRS, CDR2 YFSETQ. V lost 3 bases, J lost 8 bases, and 6 bases stayed unmatched. CDR3: CASSSRQGFEAFF. The CDR3 DNA follows: TGCGCCAGCAGCTCTAGACAGGGGTTCGAAGCTTTCTTT.

The chain links TRBV2 to TRBJ1-1, with 7 positions matching TRBD1. The junction had 7 bases not matched to a gene; V was cut back by 4 bases and J by 2 bases. The CDR3 is made up of 15 amino acids. Germline V gene lookup returns CDR1 SNHLY and CDR2 FYNNEI. CDR3 region: CASSVGQDGNTEAFF. The CDR3 coding sequence is TGTGCCAGCAGTGTCGGACAGGACGGCAACACTGAAGCTTTCTTT.

The V and J genes are TRBV6-1 and TRBJ1-4; 9 bases fit TRBD1. The CDR3 covers 14 residues. V trimming: 3 bases; J trimming: 4 bases; junction bases outside the gene matches: 0. Per the germline V gene, CDR1 is MNHNS and CDR2 is SASEGT. The CDR3 protein is CASSEGQGNEKLFF. The CDR3 DNA reads as TGTGCCAGCAGTGAGGGACAGGGTAATGAAAAACTGTTTTTT.

The chain joins TRBV6-5 to TRBJ1-1, with 9 bases aligning to TRBD1. The CDR3 is 15 amino acids. Germline V gene lookup returns CDR1 MNHEY and CDR2 SVGAGI. The J segment lost 7 bases and the V segment lost 4 bases, leaving 10 bases of the junction unmatched. The CDR3 here is CASSSLGQGKVEAFF. The CDR3, as DNA: TGTGCCAGCAGTTCACTCGGACAGGGGAAGGTTGAAGCTTTCTTT.

V gene TRBV6-5 combines with J gene TRBJ1-5; the match to TRBD1 covers 12 bases. The J segment lost 4 bases and the V segment lost 4 bases, leaving 5 bases of the junction unmatched. Germline V CDR1 and CDR2: MNHEY, SVGAGI. CDR3 length equals 16 residues. The CDR3 bases are TGTGCCAGCAGTTCCCGGGACAGGGGGCATAATCAGCCCCAGCATTTT. This encodes CASSSRDRGHNQPQHF.

V usage is TRBV7-6 and J usage is TRBJ2-5; 15 nucleotides line up with TRBD2. The V segment lost 4 bases and the J segment 4 bases; nucleotides outside the gene matches: 4. Germline lookup yields CDR1 SGHVS and CDR2 FNYEAQ. The CDR3 extends over 16 amino acids. This chain's CDR3 is CASSSGLAGGRETQYF. Here the CDR3 DNA reads TGTGCCAGCAGCTCCGGACTAGCGGGGGGGAGAGAGACCCAGTACTTC.

This chain links TRBV6-1 with TRBJ1-5; no firm D call. V was clipped by 3 bases and J by 4 bases, with 7 bases between them. The germline V gene has CDR1 MNHNS and CDR2 SASEGT. The CDR3 contains 13 residues. The CDR3 DNA reads TGTGCCAGCAGTGACCGGGAAAATCAGCCCCAGCATTTT. Its protein is CASSDRENQPQHF.

The V call is TRBV3-1 (or the pseudogene TRBV3-2), the J call TRBJ1-2; D is undetermined. Germline values: CDR1 LGHDT, CDR2 YNNKEL (reference sequence). This CDR3 contains 13 residues. V was cut by 2 bases and J by 8 bases, with 12 bases left in between. CDR3 sequence reads: CASSQPGGNGYTF. DNA of the CDR3: TGTGCCAGCAGCCAACCGGGAGGGAACGGCTACACCTTC.

The rearrangement uses TRBV4-1 and TRBJ2-2; the match to TRBD1 covers 8 bases. The CDR3 length is 18 residues. The V gene end was trimmed by 1 base and the J gene end by 8 bases; junction bases not matched to a gene: 15. The germline CDR1 and CDR2 sequences are MGHRA and YSYEKL. This CDR3 reads CASSQGPLQFRGLGELFF. For the CDR3, the DNA is TGCGCCAGCAGCCAAGGACCACTACAGTTCAGGGGGCTAGGGGAGCTGTTTTTT.

V is TRBV6-4 and J is TRBJ2-3; the D gene is possibly TRBD1 (5 bases). There are 12 residues in the CDR3. In germline, CDR1 is MRHNA, CDR2 SNTAGT. V was pared by 6 bases and J by 3 bases, with 7 bases between. CDR3 nucleotides: TGTGCCAGCAGCGCAGGGACAGATACGCAGTATTTT. Amino acids: CASSAGTDTQYF.

The chain recombines TRBV13 with TRBJ1-5; TRBD1 matches at 7 bases. After removal of 6 bases from V and 4 bases from J, the junction contained 12 bases not matched to a gene. CDR3 size: 16 residues. The germline V gene has CDR1 PRHDT and CDR2 FYEKMQ (reference sequence). The chain's CDR3 is CASSRGAGTVNQPQHF. The CDR3 DNA sequence: TGTGCCAGCAGTCGAGGTGCCGGGACAGTGAATCAGCCCCAGCATTTT.

J is TRBJ2-7 and V is TRBV7-3; TRBD2 agrees at 7 bases. The CDR3 length is 15 residues. Unmatched junction bases numbered 4, after V lost 2 bases and J lost 0 bases. CDR1 and CDR2 from the germline V gene are SGHTA and FQGTGA. In DNA form, the CDR3 reads TGTGCCAGCAGCTTAGAGCGGGGAACCTCCTACGAGCAGTACTTC. Encoded protein: CASSLERGTSYEQYF.

The rearrangement links TRBV23-1 to TRBJ1-5, with 8 positions matching TRBD1. TRBV23-1 is treated as an ORF (open reading frame) with a function not yet certain. This CDR3 is built from 15 residues. Germline trimming cut 3 bases from V and 6 bases from J; bases unmatched to any gene: 7. The CDR3 sequence is CASSHRTGRGQPQHF. The CDR3 DNA reads TGCGCCAGCAGTCACAGGACAGGGAGGGGTCAGCCCCAGCATTTT.

J is TRBJ2-7 and V is TRBV2; D possibly corresponds to TRBD1 (5 bases). The CDR3 covers 14 residues. Germline V lookup: CDR1 SNHLY, CDR2 FYNNEI. Trimming shortened V by 0 bases and J by 5 bases, and 11 bases separated the two germline ends. CDR3 in DNA: TGTGCCAGCAGTGAAGCAGGCAGGGTCAACGAGCAGTACTTC. Amino acid sequence: CASSEAGRVNEQYF.

V is TRBV28 and J is TRBJ1-2; D is perhaps TRBD1 (6 bases). The germline CDR1 and CDR2 sequences are MDHEN and SYDVKM. The CDR3 contains 12 residues. Trimming removed 4 bases from V and 6 bases from J, with 9 bases in between. For the CDR3, the DNA is TGTGCCAGCAGTTGGGGGCGGCATGGCTACACCTTC. It translates to CASSWGRHGYTF.

J is TRBJ1-2 and V is TRBV19; 12 nucleotides match TRBD1. Trimming at V came to 1 base and at J to 6 bases, leaving 9 bases not matched to a gene. The CDR3 is made up of 17 amino acids. CDR1 is LNHDA, CDR2 SQIVND, per germline (reference sequence). CDR3 sequence: CASSIGRDRGRVNGYTF. The CDR3 DNA is TGTGCCAGTAGTATAGGAAGGGACAGGGGGCGCGTAAATGGCTACACCTTC.

V gene TRBV11-3 combines with J gene TRBJ2-2; D ambiguous. The V end lost 6 bases, the J end lost 0 bases, and 8 bases lay between the germline ends. CDR3 length equals 14 residues. From germline, CDR1 is SGHNT and CDR2 YENEEA. The CDR3 loop is CASSLSSNTGELFF. The CDR3 coding sequence is TGTGCCAGCAGTCTATCATCGAACACCGGGGAGCTGTTTTTT.

The rearrangement joins TRBV4-1 to TRBJ2-5, with 9 bases aligning to TRBD1. The trim removed 1 base at V and 5 bases at J, leaving 8 bases unmatched. This CDR3 spans 16 amino acids. Germline CDR1 and CDR2: MGHRA and YSYEKL. The CDR3 DNA is TGCGCCAGCAGCCAAGTGGGACAGGGAGGAATGGAGACCCAGTACTTC. This encodes CASSQVGQGGMETQYF.

In this sample, this clone turned up once. V usage is TRBV11-1 and J usage is TRBJ2-7; 9 bases align to TRBD1. Germline V lookup: CDR1 SGHAT, CDR2 FQDESV (reference sequence). The J segment lost 3 bases and the V segment lost 6 bases, leaving 6 bases of the junction unmatched. The CDR3 has 14 amino acids. In DNA form, the CDR3 reads TGTGCCAGCAGTCCGGGACAGGGATTCTACGAGCAGTACTTC. Translation gives CASSPGQGFYEQYF.

The chain has TRBV5-1 and TRBJ1-6, with D unclear. Looked up from germline, CDR1 is SGHRS and CDR2 is YFSETQ. The CDR3 covers 20 residues. V lost 5 bases and J 2 bases, leaving 26 bases between the germline ends. DNA for the CDR3: TGCGCCAGCAGAAAGCCTGGAGCAAGCAGTTTCGACCCCTATAATTCACCCCTCCACTTT. This codes for CASRKPGASSFDPYNSPLHF.